These T cell receptor beta chains were read from a single sample in a study of OX40 agonist ivuxolimab in advanced cancers. Profiled with immunoSEQ multiplex PCR; TCRdb holds only in-frame clones, not every one. The sample carries some 100,000 clones, 90% recorded once. The sample was CD4+ or CD8+ T cells sorted from blood, taken in a trial of the OX40 agonist ivuxolimab. All receptors derive from an adult with an advanced solid tumor such as melanoma, head and neck, liver or kidney cancer. CDR3s include the opening cysteine and the closing phenylalanine or tryptophan. Fields, in order: J gene, V gene, CDR3 length, D gene, clone size, CDR3 protein, CDR3 DNA. A D gene is named only where the DNA matches it firmly. Part of the rows lack a size; the others show once, few, many or a class for expanded clones.

TRBJ2-2 | TRBV5-1 | 16 | TRBD1 | - | CASSLVLGRGSGELFF | TGCGCCAGCAGCTTGGTGCTAGGCAGGGGGTCCGGGGAGCTGTTTTTT
TRBJ1-2 | TRBV7-9 | 14 | - | - | CASSLGGANYGYTF | TGTGCCAGCAGCCTAGGGGGGGCTAACTATGGCTACACCTTC
TRBJ2-7 | TRBV11-2 | 16 | TRBD2 | - | CASSLGGLAGGFEQYF | TGTGCCAGCAGCTTAGGAGGTCTAGCGGGAGGGTTCGAGCAGTACTTC
TRBJ2-1 | TRBV7-9 | 17 | - | - | CASSLGAQGRFFNEQFF | TGTGCCAGCAGCTTGGGCGCGCAGGGGCGATTTTTCAATGAGCAGTTCTTC
TRBJ2-3 | TRBV28 | 14 | - | - | CASSSGTPTDTQYF | TGTGCCAGCAGTTCCGGGACACCCACAGATACGCAGTATTTT
TRBJ2-3 | TRBV18 | 17 | TRBD2 | - | CASSPRTSGSSTDTQYF | TGTGCCAGCTCACCCAGGACTAGCGGTTCAAGCACAGATACGCAGTATTTT
TRBJ2-1 | TRBV7-9 | 15 | TRBD2 | - | CASSPSGSSYNEQFF | TGTGCCAGCAGCCCTAGCGGGAGCTCCTACAATGAGCAGTTCTTC
TRBJ2-2 | TRBV11-2 | 14 | - | few | CASLGARGTGELFF | TGTGCCAGCCTAGGGGCCCGTGGGACCGGGGAGCTGTTTTTT
TRBJ2-2 | TRBV28 | 14 | TRBD1 | - | CASRGRGRSGELFF | TGTGCCAGCAGAGGCAGGGGGCGTTCCGGGGAGCTGTTTTTT
TRBJ2-5 | TRBV28 | 15 | - | once | CVSSLAGANVETQYF | TGTGTCAGCAGTTTAGCCGGGGCCAACGTGGAGACCCAGTACTTC
TRBJ2-2 | TRBV18 | 15 | TRBD2 | - | CASSFSGSQTGELFF | TGTGCCAGCTCCTTTAGCGGGAGTCAAACCGGGGAGCTGTTTTTT
TRBJ2-1 | TRBV6-5 | 15 | TRBD2 | - | CASGRSGRSYNEQFF | TGTGCCAGCGGACGTAGCGGGAGATCCTACAATGAGCAGTTCTTC
TRBJ1-2 | TRBV21-1 | 13 | - | - | CASSKRRHYGYTF | TGTGCCAGCAGCAAACGCAGACACTATGGCTACACCTTC
TRBJ1-2 | TRBV6-5 | 13 | - | - | CASSYSRERPYTF | TGTGCCAGCAGTTACTCCCGGGAGAGGCCCTACACCTTC
TRBJ1-2 | TRBV18 | 12 | - | - | CASSPAGYGYTF | TGTGCCAGCTCACCAGCAGGTTATGGCTACACCTTC
TRBJ1-1 | TRBV29-1 | 15 | - | - | CSVENYRAANTEAFF | TGCAGCGTTGAAAACTACAGGGCTGCGAACACTGAAGCTTTCTTT
TRBJ2-7 | TRBV7-2 | 13 | - | - | CASSTYNRHEQYF | TGTGCCAGCAGCACCTATAATCGTCACGAGCAGTACTTC
TRBJ2-3 | TRBV7-9 | 14 | TRBD2 | once | CASSSGLAGVAQYF | TGTGCCAGCAGCTCGGGACTAGCGGGAGTGGCGCAGTATTTT
TRBJ1-2 | TRBV5-1 | 19 | - | - | CASSRGSGGRQQANYGYTF | TGCGCCAGCAGCCGCGGGAGTGGGGGCAGACAGCAAGCTAACTATGGCTACACCTTC
TRBJ2-5 | TRBV7-9 | 15 | TRBD1 | - | CASSFRQGPQETQYF | TGTGCCAGCAGCTTCCGACAGGGGCCCCAAGAGACCCAGTACTTC
TRBJ2-7 | TRBV2 | 11 | - | - | CASSAYYEQYF | TGTGCCAGCAGTGCCTACTACGAGCAGTACTTC